This T cell receptor beta chain was identified during a study of blood T cell repertoires in COVID-19. Study details: Specimens from acute and convalescent COVID-19 originated in the United States, Italy and Spain. T cells, B-cell-depleted T cells, or PBMCs provided the cDNA or gDNA that served as material.

As processed by the authors: Estimated nucleated cell counts came from reference gene primer amplification. TCRdb's copy holds only in-frame clones and misses some; the assay was immunoSEQ multiplex PCR. V, J and clone size reflect that table, while D and trimming were determined from the DNA. The sample has some 490,000 clones, 88% seen once. Donors of Cohort 3 who recovered were those that had two negative PCRs, clearance, or symptom resolution. V gave up 2 bases and J gave up 4 bases, with 11 bases separating them. Germline lookup yields CDR1 MNHNY and CDR2 SVGAGI (reference sequence). The CDR3 extends over 14 amino acids.

The TCR sequence derives from a woman aged 60-75 years who had recovered from COVID-19. J is TRBJ1-2 and V is TRBV6-6; D possibly corresponds to TRBD1 (5 bases). What was sequenced was PBMCs or T cells enriched from blood (not recorded which). DNA for the CDR3: TGTGCCAGCAGTTACCAGGGATTTGGCTATGGCTACACCTTC. Amino acid sequence: CASSYQGFGYGYTF.